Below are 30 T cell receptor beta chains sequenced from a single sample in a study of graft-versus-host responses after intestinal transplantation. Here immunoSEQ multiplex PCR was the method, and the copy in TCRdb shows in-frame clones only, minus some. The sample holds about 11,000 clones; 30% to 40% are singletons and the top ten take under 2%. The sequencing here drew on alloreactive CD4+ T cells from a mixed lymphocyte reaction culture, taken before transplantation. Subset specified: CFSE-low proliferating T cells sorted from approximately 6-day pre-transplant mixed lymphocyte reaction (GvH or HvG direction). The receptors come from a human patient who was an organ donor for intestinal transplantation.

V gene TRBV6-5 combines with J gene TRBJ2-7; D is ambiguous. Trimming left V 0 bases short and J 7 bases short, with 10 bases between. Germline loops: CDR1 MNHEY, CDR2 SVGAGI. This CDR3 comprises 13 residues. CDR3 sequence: CASSYSRVGEQYF. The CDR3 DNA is TGTGCCAGCAGTTACTCCCGGGTCGGGGAGCAGTACTTC.

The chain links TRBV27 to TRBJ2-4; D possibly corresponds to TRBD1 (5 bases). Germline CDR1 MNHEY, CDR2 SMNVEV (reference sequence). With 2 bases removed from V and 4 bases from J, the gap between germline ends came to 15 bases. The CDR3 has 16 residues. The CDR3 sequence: CASSLIGRQGKNIQYF. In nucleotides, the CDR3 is TGTGCCAGCAGTTTAATTGGGCGTCAGGGTAAAAACATTCAGTACTTC.

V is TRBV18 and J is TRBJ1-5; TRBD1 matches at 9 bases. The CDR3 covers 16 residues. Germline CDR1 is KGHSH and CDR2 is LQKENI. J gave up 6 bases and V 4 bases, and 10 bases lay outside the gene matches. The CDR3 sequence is CASSLVGDRGSQPQHF. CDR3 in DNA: TGTGCCAGCTCACTGGTGGGTGACAGGGGGAGTCAGCCCCAGCATTTT.

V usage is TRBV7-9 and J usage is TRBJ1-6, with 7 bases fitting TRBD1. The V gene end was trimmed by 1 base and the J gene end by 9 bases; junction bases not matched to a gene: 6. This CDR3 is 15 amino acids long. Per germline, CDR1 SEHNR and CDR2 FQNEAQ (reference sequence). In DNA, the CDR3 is TGTGCCAGCAGCTTAGAACTGACAGGGAGTTCACCCCTCCACTTT. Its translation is CASSLELTGSSPLHF.

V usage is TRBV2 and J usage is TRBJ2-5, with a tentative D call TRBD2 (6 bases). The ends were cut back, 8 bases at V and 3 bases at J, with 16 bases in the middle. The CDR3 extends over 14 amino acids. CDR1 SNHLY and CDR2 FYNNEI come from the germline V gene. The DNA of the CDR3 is TGTGCCAGCCGGAGGACTACCTTAAAAGAGACCCAGTACTTC. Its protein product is CASRRTTLKETQYF.

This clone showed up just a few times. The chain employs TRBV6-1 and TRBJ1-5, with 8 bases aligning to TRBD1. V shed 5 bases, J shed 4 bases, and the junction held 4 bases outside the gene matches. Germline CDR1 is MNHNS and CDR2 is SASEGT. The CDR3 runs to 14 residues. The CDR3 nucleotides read TGTGCCAGCAGTAAGGGACAGGCAAATCAGCCCCAGCATTTT. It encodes CASSKGQANQPQHF.

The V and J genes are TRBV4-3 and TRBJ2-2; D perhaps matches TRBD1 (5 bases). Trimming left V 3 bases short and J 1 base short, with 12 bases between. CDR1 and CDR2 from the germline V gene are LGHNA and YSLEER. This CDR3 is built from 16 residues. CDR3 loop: CASSQAGRRNTGELFF. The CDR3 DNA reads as TGCGCCAGCAGCCAGGCAGGGCGTCGGAACACCGGGGAGCTGTTTTTT.

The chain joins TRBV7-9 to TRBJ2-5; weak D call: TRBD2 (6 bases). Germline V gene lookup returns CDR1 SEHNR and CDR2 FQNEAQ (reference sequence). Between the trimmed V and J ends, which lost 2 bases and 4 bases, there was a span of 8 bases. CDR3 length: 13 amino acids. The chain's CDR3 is CASSLIGGETQYF. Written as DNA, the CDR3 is TGTGCCAGCAGCTTAATCGGGGGAGAGACCCAGTACTTC.

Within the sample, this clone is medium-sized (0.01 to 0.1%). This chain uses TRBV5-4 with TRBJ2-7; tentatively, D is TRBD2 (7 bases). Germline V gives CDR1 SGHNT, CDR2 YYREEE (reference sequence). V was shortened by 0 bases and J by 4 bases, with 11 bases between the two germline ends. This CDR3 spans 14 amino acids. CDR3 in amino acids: CASSLGGGGYEQYF. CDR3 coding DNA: TGTGCCAGCAGCTTGGGCGGGGGCGGATACGAGCAGTACTTC.

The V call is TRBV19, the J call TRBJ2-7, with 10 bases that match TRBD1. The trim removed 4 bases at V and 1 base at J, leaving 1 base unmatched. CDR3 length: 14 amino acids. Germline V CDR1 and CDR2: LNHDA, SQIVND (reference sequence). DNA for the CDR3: TGTGCCAGTAGTACGGGACAGGGGTCCTACGAGCAGTACTTC. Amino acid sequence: CASSTGQGSYEQYF.

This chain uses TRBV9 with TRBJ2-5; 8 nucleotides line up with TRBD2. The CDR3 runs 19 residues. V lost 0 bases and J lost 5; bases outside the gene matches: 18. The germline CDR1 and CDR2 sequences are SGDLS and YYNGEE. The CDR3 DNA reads TGTGCCAGCAGCGTAGGGTGGGGGGGGACTAGTGGCTCCCGGGAGACCCAGTACTTC. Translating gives CASSVGWGGTSGSRETQYF.

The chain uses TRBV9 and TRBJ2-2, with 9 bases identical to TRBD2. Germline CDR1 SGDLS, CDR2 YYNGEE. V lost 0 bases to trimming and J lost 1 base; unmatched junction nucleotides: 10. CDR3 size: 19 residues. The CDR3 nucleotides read TGTGCCAGCAGCGTAGATCCAGCGGGGGGTTGGGGGAACACCGGGGAGCTGTTTTTT. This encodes CASSVDPAGGWGNTGELFF.

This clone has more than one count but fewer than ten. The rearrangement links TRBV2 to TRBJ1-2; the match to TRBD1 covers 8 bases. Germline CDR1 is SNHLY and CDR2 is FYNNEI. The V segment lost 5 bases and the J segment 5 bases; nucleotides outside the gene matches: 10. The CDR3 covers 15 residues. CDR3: CASSTIDRGSYGYTF. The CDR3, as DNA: TGTGCCAGCAGTACCATCGACAGGGGATCATATGGCTACACCTTC.

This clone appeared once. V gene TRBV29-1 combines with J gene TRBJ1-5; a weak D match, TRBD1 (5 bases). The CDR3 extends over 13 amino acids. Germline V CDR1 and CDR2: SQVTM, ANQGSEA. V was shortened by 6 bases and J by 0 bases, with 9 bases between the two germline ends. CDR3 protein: CSVGGDSNQPQHF. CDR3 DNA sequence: TGCAGCGTGGGGGGGGATAGCAATCAGCCCCAGCATTTT.

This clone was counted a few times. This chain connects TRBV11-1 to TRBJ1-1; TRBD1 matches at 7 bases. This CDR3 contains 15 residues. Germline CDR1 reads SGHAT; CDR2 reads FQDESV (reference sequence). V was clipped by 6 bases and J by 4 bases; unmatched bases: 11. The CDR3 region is CASRPWTGGPTEAFF. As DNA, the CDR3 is TGTGCCAGCAGGCCCTGGACAGGCGGGCCCACTGAAGCTTTCTTT.

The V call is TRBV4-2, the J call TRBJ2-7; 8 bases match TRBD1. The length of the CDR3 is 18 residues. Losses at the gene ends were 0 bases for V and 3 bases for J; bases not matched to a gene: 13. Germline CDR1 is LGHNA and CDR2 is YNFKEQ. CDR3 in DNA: TGTGCCAGCAGCCAAGATTACCCCCGGGACAGGTCCCGCTACGAGCAGTACTTC. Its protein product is CASSQDYPRDRSRYEQYF.

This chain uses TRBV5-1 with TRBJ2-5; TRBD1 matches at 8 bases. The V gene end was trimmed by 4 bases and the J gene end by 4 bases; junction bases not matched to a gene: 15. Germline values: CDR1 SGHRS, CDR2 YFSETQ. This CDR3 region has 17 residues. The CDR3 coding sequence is TGCGCCAGCAGCAAAGGAGCGGCCAGGGGGCTTGGAGAGACCCAGTACTTC. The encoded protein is CASSKGAARGLGETQYF.

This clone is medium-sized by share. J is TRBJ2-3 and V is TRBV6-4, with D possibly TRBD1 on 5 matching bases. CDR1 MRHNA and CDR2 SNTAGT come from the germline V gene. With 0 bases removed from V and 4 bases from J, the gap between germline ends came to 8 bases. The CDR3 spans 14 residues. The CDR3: CASSDSQGADTQYF. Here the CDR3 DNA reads TGTGCCAGCAGTGACTCTCAAGGGGCAGATACGCAGTATTTT.

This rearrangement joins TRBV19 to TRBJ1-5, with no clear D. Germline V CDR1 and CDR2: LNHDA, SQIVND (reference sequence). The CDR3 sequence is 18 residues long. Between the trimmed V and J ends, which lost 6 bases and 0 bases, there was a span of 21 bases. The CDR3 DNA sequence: TGTGCCAGTAGAACGGGCGGAGGGTTAGCTTATAGCAATCAGCCCCAGCATTTT. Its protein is CASRTGGGLAYSNQPQHF.

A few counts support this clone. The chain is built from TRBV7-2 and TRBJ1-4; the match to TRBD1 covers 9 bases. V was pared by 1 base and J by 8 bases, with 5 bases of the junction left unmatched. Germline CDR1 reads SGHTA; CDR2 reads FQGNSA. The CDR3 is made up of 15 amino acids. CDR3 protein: CASSLGTGVVEKLFF. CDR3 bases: TGTGCCAGCAGCTTAGGGACAGGGGTCGTAGAAAAACTGTTTTTT.

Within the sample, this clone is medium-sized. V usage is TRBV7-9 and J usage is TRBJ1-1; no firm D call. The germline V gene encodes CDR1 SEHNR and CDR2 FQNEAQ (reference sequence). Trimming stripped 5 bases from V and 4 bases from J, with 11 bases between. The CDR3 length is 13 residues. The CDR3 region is CASSARPGTEAFF. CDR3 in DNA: TGTGCCAGCAGCGCCCGGCCGGGCACTGAAGCTTTCTTT.

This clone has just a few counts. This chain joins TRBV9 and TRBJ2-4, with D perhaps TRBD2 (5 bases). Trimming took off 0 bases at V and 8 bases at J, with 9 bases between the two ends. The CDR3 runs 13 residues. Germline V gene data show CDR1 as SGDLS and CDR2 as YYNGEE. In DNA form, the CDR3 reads TGTGCCAGCAGCGTAGGACCGAGGGACATTCAGTACTTC. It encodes CASSVGPRDIQYF.

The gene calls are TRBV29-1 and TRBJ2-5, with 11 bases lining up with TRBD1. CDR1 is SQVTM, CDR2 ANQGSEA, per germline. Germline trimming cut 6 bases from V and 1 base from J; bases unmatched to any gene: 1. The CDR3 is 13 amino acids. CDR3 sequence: CSVGQGAQETQYF. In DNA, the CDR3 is TGCAGCGTAGGACAGGGGGCCCAAGAGACCCAGTACTTC.

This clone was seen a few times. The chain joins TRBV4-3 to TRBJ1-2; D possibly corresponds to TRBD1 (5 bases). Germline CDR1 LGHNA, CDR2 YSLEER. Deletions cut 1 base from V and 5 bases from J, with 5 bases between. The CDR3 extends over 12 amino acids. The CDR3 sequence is CASSQGTYGYTF. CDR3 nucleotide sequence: TGCGCCAGCAGCCAAGGGACATATGGCTACACCTTC.

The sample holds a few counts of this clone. The CDR3 DNA is TGTGCCAGCAGTGAAGGACAGGGGGGGCAGCCCCAGCATTTT. It codes for CASSEGQGGQPQHF. The rearrangement joins TRBV2 to TRBJ1-5, with 9 nucleotides matching TRBD1. The CDR3 length is 14 residues. V was pared by 1 base and J by 7 bases, with 2 bases of the junction left unmatched. Germline CDR1 SNHLY, CDR2 FYNNEI.

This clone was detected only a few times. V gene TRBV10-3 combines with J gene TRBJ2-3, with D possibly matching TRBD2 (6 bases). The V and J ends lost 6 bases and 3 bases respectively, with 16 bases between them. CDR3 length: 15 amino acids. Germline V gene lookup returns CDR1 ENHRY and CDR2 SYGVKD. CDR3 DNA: TGTGCCATCAGCCCGGGACTTTCCTTAACAGATACGCAGTATTTT. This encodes CAISPGLSLTDTQYF.

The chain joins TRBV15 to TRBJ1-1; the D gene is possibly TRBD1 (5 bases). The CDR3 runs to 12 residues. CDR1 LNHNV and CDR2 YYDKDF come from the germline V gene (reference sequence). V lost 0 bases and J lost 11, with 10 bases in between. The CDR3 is CATSREAGIAFF. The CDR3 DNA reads TGTGCCACCAGCAGAGAGGCAGGGATCGCTTTCTTT.

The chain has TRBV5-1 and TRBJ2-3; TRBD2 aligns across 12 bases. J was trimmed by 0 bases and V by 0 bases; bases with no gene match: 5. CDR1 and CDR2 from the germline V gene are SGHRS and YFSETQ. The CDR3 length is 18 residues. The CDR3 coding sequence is TGCGCCAGCAGCTTGGAGGCTAGCGGGGGGGCTAGCACAGATACGCAGTATTTT. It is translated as CASSLEASGGASTDTQYF.

As DNA, the CDR3 is TGTGCCAGTAGTGGAGGAAAGCTATCCGGCGGCAATCAGCCCCAGCATTTT. Amino acid sequence: CASSGGKLSGGNQPQHF. The chain has TRBV19 and TRBJ1-5; D remains ambiguous. The V end was cut by 5 bases, the J end by 2 bases, with 19 bases between. Germline CDR1 and CDR2: LNHDA and SQIVND (reference sequence). The CDR3 runs to 17 residues.

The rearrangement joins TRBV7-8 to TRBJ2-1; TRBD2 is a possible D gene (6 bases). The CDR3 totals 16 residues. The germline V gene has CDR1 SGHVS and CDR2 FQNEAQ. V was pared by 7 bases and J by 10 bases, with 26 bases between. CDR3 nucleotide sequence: TGTGCCAGCACGGCCGGGAGAATGGCATTGGTTTTGGAGCAGTTCTTC. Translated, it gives CASTAGRMALVLEQFF.